This T cell receptor beta chain was profiled in a study of blood T cell repertoires in COVID-19. Across the study: Whether acute or convalescent, the COVID-19 samples came from the United States, Italy and Spain. Sources were T cells, B-cell-depleted T cells, or PBMCs; the material itself was cDNA or gDNA.

This clone was found a few times. Per the study methods: Amplification from reference gene primers served as the basis for estimated nucleated cell counts. Data came from immunoSEQ multiplex PCR; TCRdb stores just in-frame clones and leaves some out. D and trimming were read from the DNA, whereas the V and J calls and clone size are those reported in that table. The sample lists around 270,000 clones, approximately 86% occurring once. The CDR3 consists of 14 residues. CDR1 and CDR2 (germline): MGHDK, SYGVNS. The trim removed 7 bases at V and 5 bases at J, leaving 8 bases unmatched. Sequencing was carried out using peripheral blood. This chain connects TRBV25-1 to TRBJ2-1; 7 bases are a match to TRBD1. The sequence was obtained from a man aged 25-45 years with active or convalescent COVID-19. Here the CDR3 reads CASTVEGQNNEQFF. Here the CDR3 DNA reads TGTGCCAGCACCGTAGAGGGACAGAACAATGAGCAGTTCTTC.